This T cell receptor beta chain was retrieved from a study of blood T cell repertoires in COVID-19. TCRdb's table, derived via immunoSEQ multiplex PCR, lists solely in-frame clones and lacks some. The sample carries more than 95,000 clones, about 89% recorded once. Within the sample, this clone is medium-sized. The CDR3 has 17 residues. V gene TRBV7-5 combines with J gene TRBJ1-5. TRBV7-5 counts as a pseudogene. The sequence derives from a human donor in a cohort sampled during active COVID-19. Sequenced input: peripheral blood. The CDR3 bases are TGTGTCAGAAGCTTAGTCGGTCCGGCTTTACTAGTTGCGCCCCAGCATTTT. Translating it yields CVRSLVGPALLVAPQHF.